One and the same sample provided the 9 T cell receptor beta chains below, sequenced in a study of graft-versus-host responses after intestinal transplantation. Sequencing was performed with immunoSEQ multiplex PCR; in TCRdb, only in-frame clones are kept and a portion is missing. The sample holds over 100,000 clones; roughly 92% are singletons and the top ten take roughly 0.24%. No antigen has been identified for these receptors. The source was unstimulated CD4+ T cells sorted from spleen or lymph node cells, collected before transplant. The receptor set was obtained from a human donor who was the organ donor for an intestinal transplant.

V gene TRBV19 combines with J gene TRBJ1-4; D unclear. CDR3 size: 14 residues. Trimming left V 7 bases short and J 2 bases short, with 11 bases between. Germline V gene lookup returns CDR1 LNHDA and CDR2 SQIVND (reference sequence). CDR3 sequence (DNA): TGTGCCAGTAAAGGGCGACACACTAATGAAAAACTGTTTTTT. This sequence encodes CASKGRHTNEKLFF.

This clone has a single count. The chain joins TRBV4-1 to TRBJ2-5, with D perhaps TRBD2 (6 bases). The V and J ends lost 4 bases and 5 bases respectively, with 14 bases between them. Germline lookup yields CDR1 MGHRA and CDR2 YSYEKL. The CDR3 contains 14 residues. CDR3 DNA sequence: TGCGCCAGCAGCCTAGGAGGGGCGTGGGAGACCCAGTACTTC. Its protein product is CASSLGGAWETQYF.

V is TRBV11-2 and J is TRBJ2-3; the D is unclear. The germline V gene has CDR1 SGHAT and CDR2 FQNNGV. This CDR3 is built from 14 residues. V gave up 1 base and J gave up 4 bases, with 9 bases separating them. The CDR3 protein is CASSLGGAADTQYF. DNA for the CDR3: TGTGCCAGCAGCTTAGGGGGTGCGGCAGATACGCAGTATTTT.

The chain couples TRBV29-1 to TRBJ1-2; a weak D match, TRBD1 (5 bases). Between the trimmed V and J ends, which lost 4 bases and 0 bases, there was a span of 18 bases. Germline-derived CDR1 and CDR2 are SQVTM and ANQGSEA. This CDR3 contains 16 residues. DNA of the CDR3: TGCAGCGTTGTCGCCGAAGGTCAGGGTACTAACTATGGCTACACCTTC. This codes for CSVVAEGQGTNYGYTF. Full variable domain (outside the CDR3, taken from reference TRBV29-1 and TRBJ1-2): SAVISQKPSRDICQRGTSLTIQCQVDSQVTMMFWYRQQPGQSLTLIATANQGSEATYESGFVIDKFPISRPNLTFSTLTVSNMSPEDSSIYLCSVVAEGQGTNYGYTFGSGTRLTVV.

The gene calls are TRBV7-2 and TRBJ2-7, with 9 bases fitting TRBD1. Germline V CDR1 and CDR2: SGHTA, FQGNSA. Trimming took 1 base from V and 5 from J; bases not matched to a gene: 0. This CDR3 region has 13 residues. The CDR3 is CASSLGTGDEQYF. Here the CDR3 DNA reads TGTGCCAGCAGCTTAGGGACAGGGGACGAGCAGTACTTC.

As to this clone: The sample holds other DNA sequences that translate to the same CDR3. For the CDR3, the DNA is TGTGCCAGCAGGAGCCGGGACAGGGGTTACGAGCAGTACTTC. Translation gives CASRSRDRGYEQYF. The V gene is TRBV2, the J gene TRBJ2-7; TRBD1 aligns across 10 bases. J was trimmed by 4 bases and V by 6 bases; bases with no gene match: 6. Germline V gene lookup returns CDR1 SNHLY and CDR2 FYNNEI. CDR3 length: 14 amino acids.

The V call is TRBV20-1, the J call TRBJ2-7, with D unclear. V was trimmed by 4 bases and J by 7 bases, leaving 11 bases between them. This CDR3 spans 11 amino acids. Germline V gives CDR1 DFQATT, CDR2 SNEGSKA (reference sequence). Written as DNA, the CDR3 is TGCAGTGCTACCGGGTCGAGGGAGCAGTACTTC. Its protein product is CSATGSREQYF.

The chain uses TRBV27 and TRBJ2-7; 7 bases line up with TRBD1. J lost 1 base, V lost 6 bases, and 6 bases had no gene match. The CDR3 has 14 residues. The germline gives CDR1 MNHEY, CDR2 SMNVEV (reference sequence). DNA of the CDR3: TGTGCCAGCAGCAAAGACAGGGTGTCCTACGAGCAGTACTTC. Translating it yields CASSKDRVSYEQYF.

V and J are TRBV4-3 and TRBJ1-3; a weak D match, TRBD1 (6 bases). Germline CDR1 and CDR2: LGHNA and YSLEER. The V and J ends lost 5 bases and 0 bases respectively, with 11 bases between them. CDR3 length equals 15 residues. CDR3 loop: CASSFDRSSGNTIYF. The DNA of the CDR3 is TGCGCCAGCAGCTTCGACAGGTCCTCTGGAAACACCATATATTTT.